The rows below give T cell receptor beta chains drawn from one sample of a study of blood T cell repertoires in COVID-19. TCRdb keeps only in-frame clones here, not all; method: immunoSEQ multiplex PCR. The data contain fewer than 200,000 clones, 70% to 90% of them singletons. The sample was peripheral blood. These receptor sequences come from a man aged 40-49 years who had recovered from COVID-19. Each CDR3 is given with its conserved first and last residue. The D gene is left open where the match is weak. Not all rows give a size; the values are once, few, many and, for expanded clones, a class.

NA	NA	TRBV9	TRBJ2-7	CASSERQATDEQYF	TGTGCCAGCAGTGAACGACAGGCGACGGACGAGCAGTACTTC
TRBD1	NA	TRBV28	TRBJ1-3	CASSRGPGNTIYF	TGTGCCAGCAGCAGGGGGCCTGGAAACACCATATATTTT
NA	NA	TRBV20-1	TRBJ1-5	CSASRTENQPQHF	TGCAGTGCTAGTCGGACAGAGAATCAGCCCCAGCATTTT
TRBD1	once	TRBV19	TRBJ1-5	CASSTPGQFNQPQHF	TGTGCCAGTAGTACCCCGGGACAGTTCAATCAGCCCCAGCATTTT
TRBD1	NA	TRBV6-5	TRBJ2-2	CAATDRAGGELFF	TGTGCCGCGACGGACAGGGCGGGCGGGGAGCTGTTTTTT
NA	NA	TRBV2	TRBJ2-3	CASRGDTQYF	TGTGCCAGCCGGGGGGATACGCAGTATTTT
TRBD1	once	TRBV7-2	TRBJ2-5	CASSPGDRALPNQYF	TGTGCCAGCAGCCCAGGGGACAGGGCCCTTCCTAATCAGTACTTC
TRBD2	NA	TRBV28	TRBJ2-1	CASSLFFSSGSYNEQFF	TGTGCCAGCAGTTTATTTTTTTCTAGCGGGAGCTACAATGAGCAGTTCTTC
TRBD1	NA	TRBV7-3	TRBJ2-2	CASSIGGTGFPTGELFF	TGTGCCAGCAGCATTGGCGGGACAGGGTTCCCCACCGGGGAGCTGTTTTTT
NA	NA	TRBV5-6	TRBJ2-1	CASSEIGEQFF	TGTGCCAGCAGCGAAATCGGGGAGCAGTTCTTC
TRBD1	NA	TRBV29-1	TRBJ1-1	CSPSQERDRGGTEAFF	TGCAGCCCCTCACAGGAGCGGGACAGGGGGGGCACTGAAGCTTTCTTT
NA	NA	TRBV7-9	TRBJ2-7	CASSSSGYEQYF	TGTGCCAGCAGCTCGAGCGGGTACGAGCAGTACTTC
TRBD2	NA	TRBV5-4	TRBJ2-7	CASSLGTSGPYEQYF	TGTGCCAGCAGCTTGGGGACTAGCGGACCCTACGAGCAGTACTTC
NA	NA	TRBV6-5	TRBJ2-3	CASSYGSGDTQYF	TGTGCCAGCAGTTACGGTTCGGGGGATACGCAGTATTTT
NA	NA	TRBV30	TRBJ2-2	CAWSARAGELFF	TGTGCCTGGAGTGCGAGAGCCGGGGAGCTGTTTTTT
NA	NA	TRBV2	TRBJ2-6	CASSGDTGANVLTF	TGTGCCAGCAGTGGGGACACTGGGGCCAACGTCCTGACTTTC
TRBD2	few	TRBV7-2	TRBJ2-7	CASSLYGTGGQEQYF	TGTGCCAGCAGCTTATACGGAACGGGAGGGCAAGAGCAGTACTTC
NA	NA	TRBV19	TRBJ2-2	CASETNTGELFF	TGTGCCAGTGAGACGAACACCGGGGAGCTGTTTTTT
NA	NA	TRBV19	TRBJ1-5	CASSIGLISNQPQHF	TGTGCCAGTAGTATAGGACTGATTAGCAATCAGCCCCAGCATTTT
NA	few	TRBV3-1/TRBV3-2	TRBJ2-1	CASSQGGQNNEQFF	TGTGCCAGCAGCCAAGGAGGACAAAACAATGAGCAGTTCTTC
TRBD2	NA	TRBV28	TRBJ2-1	CASTRGLAGVGGQFF	TGTGCCAGTACCCGGGGACTAGCGGGAGTAGGCGGGCAGTTCTTC
TRBD2	once	TRBV19	TRBJ2-1	CASSLGLAGGSRDEQFF	TGTGCCAGTAGTTTGGGACTAGCGGGAGGGTCCAGAGATGAGCAGTTCTTC
NA	NA	TRBV7-2	TRBJ1-2	CASSLDGPRGGYTF	TGTGCCAGCAGCCTAGACGGACCCAGGGGTGGCTACACCTTC
NA	NA	TRBV4-1	TRBJ1-1	CASSQAGASMNTEAFF	TGCGCCAGCAGCCAAGCAGGGGCGAGTATGAACACTGAAGCTTTCTTT
TRBD2	NA	TRBV13	TRBJ2-1	CASAGGLGEQFF	TGTGCCTCGGCGGGGGGGCTAGGTGAGCAGTTCTTC
NA	NA	TRBV5-4	TRBJ2-3	CASSLMGGPKGDTQYF	TGTGCCAGCAGCCTGATGGGGGGGCCCAAGGGGGATACGCAGTATTTT
TRBD1	NA	TRBV12-3/TRBV12-4	TRBJ2-7	CASIRDRGGEQYF	TGTGCCAGCATTCGGGACAGGGGTGGCGAGCAGTACTTC
NA	NA	TRBV6-2/TRBV6-3	TRBJ1-1	CASSSLGTSNTEAFF	TGTGCCAGCAGTTCCCTCGGGACATCGAACACTGAAGCTTTCTTT
NA	NA	TRBV18	TRBJ1-1	CASSPTTAVAEAFF	TGTGCCAGCTCACCAACCACTGCTGTTGCTGAAGCTTTCTTT
NA	NA	TRBV29-1	TRBJ2-7	CSVGAGAYEQYF	TGCAGCGTTGGCGCAGGGGCCTACGAGCAGTACTTC
NA	NA	TRBV11-2	TRBJ1-1	CASSLGRGEAFF	TGTGCCAGCAGCTTAGGGAGGGGAGAAGCTTTCTTT
NA	NA	TRBV19	TRBJ2-1	CASSIWAGIVNEQFF	TGTGCCAGTAGTATTTGGGCAGGGATAGTCAATGAGCAGTTCTTC
TRBD1	NA	TRBV2	TRBJ2-3	CASRKGQYTDTQYF	TGTGCCAGCAGGAAGGGACAGTACACAGATACGCAGTATTTT